A single sample is the source of the 4 T cell receptor beta chains below, sequenced in a study of blood T cell repertoires in COVID-19. TCRdb keeps only in-frame clones here, not all; method: immunoSEQ multiplex PCR. Of about 200,000 clones in the sample, roughly four fifths were seen once. Specimen: PBMCs or T cells enriched from blood (not recorded which). These receptors originate from a man aged 35 to 55 who had recovered from COVID-19.

The V call is TRBV7-3, the J call TRBJ2-3; D gene uncertain. The length of the CDR3 is 13 residues. Trimming shortened V by 0 bases and J by 5 bases, and 6 bases separated the two germline ends. CDR1 and CDR2 from the germline V gene are SGHTA and FQGTGA. Here the CDR3 reads CASSLTVLDTQYF. The CDR3, as DNA: TGTGCCAGCAGCTTAACAGTACTAGATACGCAGTATTTT.

Only a few counts were recorded for this clone. This chain joins TRBV29-1 and TRBJ2-7; D may be TRBD1 (6 bases). The CDR3 has 12 residues. Germline values: CDR1 SQVTM, CDR2 ANQGSEA. V lost 6 bases, J lost 6 bases, and 15 bases lay in between. The CDR3 bases are TGCAGCGTCAGATTTACAGGGTCCGAGCAGTACTTC. Its protein product is CSVRFTGSEQYF.

The chain employs TRBV7-8 and TRBJ2-7; TRBD2 matches 7 bases. Per the germline V gene, CDR1 is SGHVS and CDR2 is FQNEAQ. This CDR3 region has 12 residues. V lost 5 bases, J lost 3 bases, and 1 base stayed unmatched. The CDR3 loop is CASSGGGYEQYV. The CDR3 nucleotides read TGTGCCAGCAGCGGGGGGGGCTACGAGCAGTACGTC.

This clone was seen a few times. The chain joins TRBV4-3 to TRBJ2-1, with 13 bases aligning to TRBD2. Germline V gene sequence: CDR1 LGHNA, CDR2 YSLEER. This CDR3 spans 16 amino acids. The ends lost 3 bases at V and 4 bases at J; junction bases unmatched: 3. DNA of the CDR3: TGCGCCAGCAGCCACAGACTAGCGGGAGGTTACAATGAGCAGTTCTTC. It yields the protein CASSHRLAGGYNEQFF.